Included here is one TCR beta chain sequence, with context. What this receptor recognizes is not known. V drops 4 bases and J drops 1 base, leaving 11 bases in between. The germline V gene gives CDR1 as SGDLS and CDR2 as YYNGEE. The CDR3 spans 14 residues, from the cysteine through the phenylalanine. The retained sequence is limited to the CDR3, 42 bases, with the frame set at the first base. This record belongs to a study of cytomegalovirus exposure and HLA in healthy donors (dated by TCRdb to 2016 to 2017). In the study overall: An earlier analysis of some 550 of the donors reported approximately 270 Gb of sequence data and approximately 110 million unique TCR beta sequences from 150 million to 200 million T cells. The study combined high-throughput TCR immunosequencing, statistical association of individual TCRs with disease status, and machine learning to predict cytomegalovirus infection status. The study aimed to test whether signatures of past pathogen exposure could be identified by cataloging public T cell receptors. To study patterns of TCR occurrence, a later analysis re-analyzed previously published TCR beta repertoires from hundreds of donors and added high-resolution HLA genotyping. Class I and class II HLA loci were covered by the typing at four-digit resolution. An earlier analysis of 587 of the donors applied high-throughput TCR beta sequencing to assess whether each TCR beta V gene segment acted as functional or pseudogenic. Among 300 to 450 genotyped donors of the cohort, an average of roughly 240,000 unique TCR beta nucleotide sequences were sequenced per donor, roughly 18% of them non-productive. The later analysis used no new phenotypic data to find candidate immune exposures, relying instead on TCR beta sequences and their occurrence across donors. An early release that covered fewer than 750 HLA-typed donors contained around 300 gigabases of sequencing data and 80 million or so unique TCR sequences. Typing coverage differed by locus: A, B, C, DRB1 and DQB1 were typed in roughly 620-630 donors, DQA1 in roughly 500, DPA1 in approximately 600, and DPB1 in 400 to 480. Donor age, sex, ethnicity and CMV serostatus were compiled alongside the repertoire data. Of the 300 to 400 genotyped donors, approximately 83% fell in the genetic ancestry cluster associated with self-reported Caucasian donors. Along with the approximately 650-subject first cohort, a separate validation cohort of over 90 different subjects was used. A later genetic analysis used genome-wide SNP genotypes for about three fifths of the 666 donors, treating that subset as a discovery cohort. Four or five DR-DQ haplotypes were handled as single units for association and clustering, since linkage in the cohort was strong. Every discovery cohort repertoire had been produced on one sequencing platform. The study used immunosequencing to profile the T cell repertoires of some 600 subjects and linked those repertoires to cytomegalovirus serostatus.

General conclusions and limits of the study: Compared with equally common non-associated chains, HLA-associated TCR beta chains in a later analysis were more clonally expanded and had lower generation probabilities. Cytomegalovirus status was reported to be diagnosed by the classifier with high specificity and sensitivity in both the original and validation cohorts. Specific HLA alleles were associated with roughly 16,000 TCR beta sequences at a false discovery rate of 0.05 in a later analysis. In vitro tests confirmed that a few of the cytomegalovirus-associated TCR beta chains recognize cytomegalovirus antigens. The cohort was sequenced for TCR beta chains only, and without alpha or paired-chain data the features that could be detected were limited. Because counts were too low, around 18 rarely observed V segments, including chromosome 9 orphons, were left out of the earlier analysis of 500 to 650 of the donors. Presence/absence analyses assumed roughly uniform sequencing depth across donors, an assumption that may not hold. The sequencing pipeline was judged likely to have produced a cluster of highly shared sequence variants as a technical artifact. In a later analysis, TCR association rates were found to vary across HLA loci, with the most associated TCRs seen for DRB1 alleles and the fewest for HLA-C alleles. It was suggested by the authors that the approach could potentially be generalized to other disease states and immunological phenotypes. According to a later analysis, parvovirus B19, influenza, CMV and Epstein-Barr virus appeared linked to several top co-occurrence clusters. HLA typing was unavailable for some donors at each locus, so association tests used only the typed subset. According to a later genetic analysis, donors in an Asian-associated ancestry cluster had fewer N-insertions in productive TCRs than the approximately 610-donor mean. Most TCR sequences were observed very rarely across donors, whereas some public TCRs were present in many individuals. Broadly in line with IMGT annotations, most TCR beta V segments showed up in productive rearrangements about 90% or about 30% of the time in an earlier analysis of several hundred of the donors. Assigning TCR associations to individual alleles was difficult when HLA alleles, especially DR and DQ, strongly co-occurred. The study listed approximately 150 TCR beta chains as associated with cytomegalovirus. A further reported finding was that TCR beta sequences accurately predicted the HLA-A and HLA-B alleles for most subjects in the first cohort. Correlated functional status among segregating V segments might be attributable to linkage disequilibrium, but an unknown experimental factor could not be ruled out. An association between a missense DCLRE1C variant and V-gene and J-gene trimming of TCR beta chains was found in a later genetic analysis and replicated in an independent cohort. Immune exposure information for the cohort was limited to CMV serostatus. Some IMGT-functional V segments, including TRBV6-2 and TRBV6-3, could not be told apart with the 87-base-pair reads, so those segments were excluded. According to a later analysis, most CMV-associated TCR beta chains appeared to be HLA-restricted, and the HLA associations seemed to be driven largely by CMV exposure.

Libraries were constructed by the immunoSEQ multiplex PCR assay. For the multiplex PCR, a mixture combining 60 forward primers for TCR Vbeta segments and 13 reverse primers for TCR Jbeta segments was used. Amplification of the CDR3 region of rearranged TCR beta genes was performed with a multiplex PCR assay on genomic DNA. The Illumina HiSeq System was used to sequence the amplified TCR beta libraries as 87-base-pair reads. Under the source paper's analysis protocol: Across the 600 to 700 repertoires, a later analysis counted tens of millions of unique TCR beta chains, roughly 11 million of which were shared by at least two donors. Raw reads were error-corrected and collapsed into unique sequences with a nearest-neighbor algorithm that merged closely related sequences to remove PCR and sequencing errors. V, D and J gene segments were assigned by aligning CDR3 sequences to IMGT reference sequences. Each retained sequence needed at least a six-nucleotide match to both a V gene segment and a J gene segment. A rearrangement was called productive if the CDR3 had no stop codons and remained in frame with V and J, and every other rearrangement was called non-productive. CDR3 was defined according to IMGT convention as the region running from the second conserved V-encoded cysteine to the conserved J-encoded phenylalanine. The earlier analysis of about 590 of the donors excluded sequences that lacked an unambiguous match to a single V gene segment. An earlier analysis of 550 to 650 of the donors classified V segments as functional when productive rearrangements were above 56.7% and as segregating when the standard deviation between donors was above 5%. A statistical classification framework was built to diagnose cytomegalovirus status from the catalog of TCR beta chain sequences. In a later analysis, V and J genes were assigned by comparing TCR nucleotide sequences against IMGT/GENE-DB human TR gene sequences. Using the TCRdist pipeline, a later analysis assigned CDR3 sequences along with most-parsimonious VDJ recombination scenarios. In a later analysis, every TCR beta chain was defined by the combination of its CDR3 amino acid sequence and its V-gene family, and reads without a unique V-gene family were dropped. A later analysis removed roughly 590 highly shared, low-generation-probability nucleotide sequences to deal with suspected cross-contamination and a sequencing artifact. A later analysis calculated a clonal expansion index for each public chain from normalized within-repertoire ranks of inferred template counts. Generation probabilities in a later analysis came from a VDJ recombination model fitted to out-of-frame rearrangements, and those results were checked against IGoR. In a later analysis, hypergeometric tests were used to score TCR-TCR, TCR-HLA and TCR-CMV co-occurrence, with a repertoire-size bias correction applied to TCR pairs. False discovery rates were estimated in a later analysis by permuting HLA or CMV assignments 20 times. In a later analysis, co-occurring TCRs were grouped using DBSCAN, and TCRdist sequence similarity was added for clustering within HLA-allele-positive subsets. For co-occurrence clustering, repertoires with fewer than 30,000 or more than 120,000 public chains were excluded, along with roughly 5 repertoires with anomalous nucleotide sharing. TCRdb re-hosts the immuneACCESS table, in-frame sequences only. Its copies lack some clones; in the studies checked, an unresolved V gene accounts for under half of them, and the cause for the rest is not known. V, J and clone size derive from that table, while D and trimming were established from the DNA sequence. This sample's table lists 150,000 or so clones. Under 2% of the sample rests with the top ten.

The cohort comprised hundreds of healthy bone marrow donors. Cohort members were all nominally healthy when sampled, although unrecorded immune exposures were likely present. The donor tested CMV seronegative, placing the donor among the roughly 340 seronegative members of the cohort. Every donor gave a peripheral blood sample, and the peripheral blood mononuclear cells from that sample were used for TCR beta sequencing. The Qiagen DNeasy Blood Extraction Kit was used to extract genomic DNA from the blood cell samples. The rearrangement joined TRBV9 to TRBJ1-1; confidence is insufficient to name the D gene. The TCR comes from a woman between 45 and 60 years old in good health and CMV-seronegative. The sequenced sample was PBMCs. The nucleotide sequence reads as follows: TGTGCCAGCAGCACCGGGAGGGCGAACACTGAAGCTTTCTTT. The translation is CASSTGRANTEAFF. Outside the CDR3, residues come from the reference TRBV9 and TRBJ1-1 proteins, so the full variable domain is: DSGVTQTPKHLITATGQRVTLRCSPRSGDLSVYWYQQSLDQGLQFLIQYYNGEERAKGNILERFSAQQFPDLHSELNLSSLELGDSALYFCASSTGRANTEAFFGQGTRLTVV.